This T cell receptor beta chain was sequenced in a study of CD8 T cells in Susac syndrome. General study findings and limits: CD4+ repertoires of Susac syndrome patients lacked detectable clonal expansion.

The V gene end was trimmed by 4 bases and the J gene end by 8 bases; junction bases not matched to a gene: 12. The CDR3 covers 16 residues. Germline V CDR1 and CDR2: KGHDR, SFDVKD. TCR beta sequencing covered blood CD8+ and CD4+ T cells. Bulk CD8+ and CD4+ cells came from magnetic negative isolation; CD8+ TEMRA by FACS. With random hexamers, roughly 0.45 to 1 ug RNA was reverse transcribed. A multiplex approach, immunoSEQ multiplex PCR, amplified TCR beta CDR3 across 54 Vbeta and 13 Jbeta. TCRdb independently ran MiXCR on the immunoSEQ multiplex PCR reads; one entry per CDR3 protein. In the table there are about 190,000 distinct CDR3 sequences, roughly nine tenths of which are singletons. With respect to this clonotype: Antigen specificity is unknown.

The sequenced sample consisted of CD4+ T cells from PBMCs. The receptor comes from a human donor with Susac syndrome. The chain has TRBV24-1 and TRBJ2-1; 8 nucleotides agree with TRBD1. The CDR3 reads CATSDQDRTGFYEQFF. The DNA of the CDR3 is TGTGCCACCAGTGACCAGGATAGGACAGGGTTCTATGAGCAGTTCTTC.